This T cell receptor (beta chain) was identified in a study of blood T cell repertoires in COVID-19 (dated by TCRdb to 2020 to 2022). Notes on the research overall: Samples covering the acute and convalescent phases of COVID-19 were provided by collaborators in the United States, Italy and Spain. The dataset comprised deeply sampled blood TCRbeta repertoires from subjects exposed to, actively infected with, or recovered from COVID-19. The prospective study material was composed of cDNA or gDNA derived from T cells, B-cell-depleted T cells, or PBMCs. A freely available public database, intended as a resource for researchers studying the immune response to SARS-CoV-2, is where the repertoires were released. The samples were drawn from the first 160 participants of the ongoing ImmuneRACE study and from about 1,200 subjects provided by 6 global collaborators. HLA class I and class II types, where available, came from metadata supplied by the sample provider rather than from assay-based typing. The sample metadata nearly always contained a de-identified subject ID, COVID-19 status, age in years and sex.

The collaborating institutions used their own protocols to collect whole blood in K2EDTA tubes. Collaborator samples were shipped for TCRbeta analysis as frozen whole blood, isolated PBMCs, or DNA extracted from either sample type. With respect to this clone: The target of this receptor is not known. The input lacks base qualities; no much larger clone sits a single base away.

The full study reports these points: The quantity of clinical and demographic metadata differed by source and by participant and was supplied without curation.

The CDR1 and CDR2 encoded by the germline V gene are SGDLS and YYNGEE. The junction shows trimming of 3 bases on V and 1 base on J, and the gene matches do not reach 9 bases of it. The CDR3 goes from the cysteine to the phenylalanine over 16 residues. Only the CDR3 portion is preserved as DNA: 48 bases, with reading frame beginning at the first base. The immunoSEQ Assay, a bias-controlled multiplex PCR, was used to amplify TCRbeta CDR3 regions from genomic DNA. Processing in the source paper ran as follows. Within the assay, amplification of reference gene primers was used to estimate how many nucleated cells each sample contained. To quantify the absolute abundance of each unique TCRbeta CDR3 rearrangement, sequence reads were collapsed and filtered. For each sample, productive Simpson clonality was calculated by taking the square root of Simpson's diversity index across productive rearrangements. TCRdb stores this immuneACCESS table with in-frame sequences only. Part of the clones is absent; in the studies checked, under half of the shortfall reflects unresolved V genes, and no reason is known for the rest. For V, J and clone size, that table is used; D and trimming come from the DNA. Across this sample there are some 40,000 clones, with 84% seen only once. The ten largest clones take up around 15% of the sample.

The chain links TRBV9 with TRBJ1-1, and 7 junctional nucleotides match TRBD1. The clonotype was recovered from a man in his fifties or sixties with active or convalescent COVID-19. The sample taken for sequencing was peripheral blood. The CDR3 corresponds to CASSGGPGQQNTEAFF. The DNA is TGTGCCAGCAGCGGGGGACCGGGACAGCAGAACACTGAAGCTTTCTTT.